Listed here are 20 T cell receptor beta chains from one sample, sequenced in a study of radiation and T cells in renal cell carcinoma (TCRdb year 2020). The library relied on the immunoSEQ multiplex PCR assay. TCRdb took this table from immuneACCESS and kept in-frame rearrangements with V and J called. Such tables lack part of the clones; where checked against another copy, unresolved V genes explain under half of the gap, and the rest is unexplained. The sample includes approximately 150,000 clones, with approximately 90% observed a single time. The ten largest clonotypes hold about 4% of the sample. Sample time point, as interpreted from the label and publication: baseline pretreatment blood. Read against the paper, the sample's treatment or condition label means: 15 Gy SBRT to primary tumor, nephrectomy 4 weeks later. Source: blood, taken from a patient whose treatment included radiotherapy and nephrectomy. The receptors were sampled from a woman aged 70-85 years with renal cell carcinoma.

V is TRBV30 and J is TRBJ1-1; D might be TRBD1 (5 bases). Trimming stripped 2 bases from V and 5 bases from J, with 15 bases between. In germline, CDR1 is GTSNPN, CDR2 SVGIG (reference sequence). The length of the CDR3 is 14 residues. This CDR3 is CAWSRGILNTEAFF. For the CDR3, the DNA is TGTGCCTGGAGTAGGGGAATACTAAATACTGAAGCTTTCTTT.

This chain joins TRBV28 and TRBJ1-2; D not resolved. Germline-derived CDR1 and CDR2 are MDHEN and SYDVKM. Trimming removed 2 bases at V and 4 bases at J, with 11 bases between. CDR3 length equals 14 residues. The CDR3 coding sequence is TGTGCCAGCAGTTTACAACCCCGGGGCTATGGCTACACCTTC. As protein: CASSLQPRGYGYTF.

The chain couples TRBV5-4 to TRBJ1-2, with D perhaps TRBD1 (5 bases). V was shortened by 0 bases and J by 0 bases, with 6 bases between the two germline ends. The CDR3 spans 14 residues. Germline CDR1 and CDR2: SGHNT and YYREEE (reference sequence). The CDR3 DNA reads TGTGCCAGCAGCTTGGAGGGGCCTAACTATGGCTACACCTTC. Translation: CASSLEGPNYGYTF.

This clone was counted a single time. V is TRBV5-1 and J is TRBJ2-7; tentatively, D is TRBD1 (6 bases). The CDR3 consists of 15 residues. Trimming removed 1 base at V and 6 bases at J, with 17 bases between. The germline CDR1 and CDR2 sequences are SGHRS and YFSETQ. In nucleotides, the CDR3 is TGCGCCAGCAGCTTGAAACAGGGTCTCGTCGGCGAGCAGTACTTC. As protein: CASSLKQGLVGEQYF.

This chain connects TRBV14 to TRBJ2-5, with unresolved D. V was shortened by 4 bases and J by 7 bases, with 13 bases between the two germline ends. The germline gives CDR1 SGHDN, CDR2 FVKESK. The CDR3 loop spans 13 amino acids. CDR3 amino acids: CASSLQVSGTQYF. CDR3 nucleotides: TGTGCCAGCAGCCTCCAGGTTTCGGGGACCCAGTACTTC.

The V call is TRBV4-1, the J call TRBJ2-6, with 9 positions matching TRBD1. Trimming took 4 bases from V and 1 from J; bases not matched to a gene: 11. Germline CDR1 is MGHRA and CDR2 is YSYEKL. This CDR3 is 19 amino acids long. The CDR3 region has the DNA TGCGCCAGCAGCCTTAGTTCCGGGACAGGGTTGTCTGGGGCCAACGTCCTGACTTTC. Protein product: CASSLSSGTGLSGANVLTF.

In DNA form, the CDR3 reads TGCAGCGTTTCCCGACTGAATTACAATGAGCAGTTCTTC. As protein: CSVSRLNYNEQFF. The V gene is TRBV29-1, the J gene TRBJ2-1; D unresolved. The germline V gene encodes CDR1 SQVTM and CDR2 ANQGSEA. V lost 5 bases to trimming and J lost 4 bases, with 12 bases between them. The CDR3 sequence is 13 residues long.

The chain combines TRBV13 with TRBJ1-1; the match to TRBD1 covers 10 bases. J was trimmed by 4 bases and V by 5 bases; bases with no gene match: 10. In germline, CDR1 is PRHDT, CDR2 FYEKMQ (reference sequence). This CDR3 comprises 16 residues. CDR3 DNA sequence: TGTGCCAGCAGCACCCAACTGGGACAGGGGATCACTGAAGCTTTCTTT. It codes for CASSTQLGQGITEAFF. Looking up the rest from reference TRBV13 and TRBJ1-1 gives the full variable domain: AAGVIQSPRHLIKEKRETATLKCYPIPRHDTVYWYQQGPGQDPQFLISFYEKMQSDKGSIPDRFSAQQFSDYHSELNMSSLELGDSALYFCASSTQLGQGITEAFFGQGTRLTVV.

The chain recombines TRBV30 with TRBJ2-5; possible D gene TRBD2, 6 bases. The CDR3 extends over 13 amino acids. Trimming removed 5 bases at V and 1 base at J, with 11 bases between. Germline assignment: CDR1 GTSNPN and CDR2 SVGIG (reference sequence). The DNA of the CDR3 is TGTGCCTGGGGGAGGAACAGCCAAGAGACCCAGTACTTC. It codes for CAWGRNSQETQYF.

The chain is built from TRBV5-1 and TRBJ1-3; tentative D call: TRBD1 (5 bases). Deletions cut 1 base from V and 0 bases from J, with 14 bases between. The germline CDR1 and CDR2 sequences are SGHRS and YFSETQ. The CDR3 runs 17 residues. DNA of the CDR3: TGCGCCAGCAGCTTGCCCCTGGACATCAGCTCTGGAAACACCATATATTTT. It is translated as CASSLPLDISSGNTIYF.

V gene TRBV28 combines with J gene TRBJ2-7, with D possibly TRBD2 on 6 matching bases. Trimming shortened V by 3 bases and J by 4 bases, and 19 bases separated the two germline ends. Germline V gene sequence: CDR1 MDHEN, CDR2 SYDVKM. The CDR3 totals 16 residues. The CDR3 coding sequence is TGTGCCAGCAGTTTTAGTCGGGGGAATCCCAGGTACGAGCAGTACTTC. Residues: CASSFSRGNPRYEQYF.

This chain connects TRBV5-1 to TRBJ1-2; a weak D match, TRBD1 (6 bases). CDR1 is SGHRS and CDR2 is YFSETQ in the germline V gene. Trimming cost V 0 bases and J 7 bases, with 13 bases left between them. The CDR3 runs to 14 residues. The CDR3 coding sequence is TGCGCCAGCAGCTTGGCAGGGCAGGGGAGTGGCTACACCTTC. It is translated as CASSLAGQGSGYTF. Drawing the rest from reference TRBV5-1 and TRBJ1-2, the complete variable domain is KAGVTQTPRYLIKTRGQQVTLSCSPISGHRSVSWYQQTPGQGLQFLFEYFSETQRNKGNFPGRFSGRQFSNSRSEMNVSTLELGDSALYLCASSLAGQGSGYTFGSGTRLTVV.

CDR3 in amino acids: CASSPAAGQGGYTF. In DNA, the CDR3 is TGTGCCAGCTCACCAGCGGCAGGGCAGGGTGGCTACACCTTC. This chain links TRBV18 with TRBJ1-2; tentative D call: TRBD1 (5 bases). The CDR3 extends over 14 amino acids. From germline, CDR1 is KGHSH and CDR2 LQKENI. Trimming took off 2 bases at V and 7 bases at J, with 14 bases between the two ends. The full variable domain, its missing parts supplied by reference TRBV18 and TRBJ1-2, is NAGVMQNPRHLVRRRGQEARLRCSPMKGHSHVYWYRQLPEEGLKFMVYLQKENIIDESGMPKERFSAEFPKEGPSILRIQQVVRGDSAAYFCASSPAAGQGGYTFGSGTRLTVV.

The chain carries TRBV15 and TRBJ2-1; 8 bases are a match to TRBD1. J lost 4 bases, V lost 3 bases, and 5 bases had no gene match. Germline-derived CDR1 and CDR2 are LNHNV and YYDKDF (reference sequence). This CDR3 is built from 15 residues. The DNA of the CDR3 is TGTGCCACCAGCAGGGGGACAGGTGGTTACAATGAGCAGTTCTTC. Translated: CATSRGTGGYNEQFF.

The rearrangement uses TRBV27 and TRBJ2-2, with 9 positions matching TRBD2. Per germline, CDR1 MNHEY and CDR2 SMNVEV (reference sequence). Trimming at V came to 8 bases and at J to 0 bases, leaving 16 bases not matched to a gene. The CDR3 spans 19 residues. The CDR3 sequence is CASAPRGLAGRSNTGELFF. The CDR3 bases are TGTGCCAGCGCCCCTCGGGGGCTAGCGGGGAGATCGAACACCGGGGAGCTGTTTTTT.

The rearrangement links TRBV25-1 to TRBJ2-7, with D possibly being TRBD1 or TRBD2 (6 bases each). This CDR3 region has 15 residues. Deletions cut 2 bases from V and 5 bases from J, with 16 bases between. From germline, CDR1 is MGHDK and CDR2 SYGVNS. In DNA form, the CDR3 reads TGTGCCAGCAGTGAAAGGGGGGCTCTACTGGACGAGCAGTACTTC. This encodes CASSERGALLDEQYF.

V usage is TRBV5-1 and J usage is TRBJ2-5, with D perhaps TRBD1 (5 bases). With 1 base removed from V and 4 bases from J, the gap between germline ends came to 20 bases. This CDR3 is 17 amino acids long. Germline CDR1 is SGHRS and CDR2 is YFSETQ. Here the CDR3 reads CASSLIGQGRSRETQYF. The CDR3 DNA reads TGCGCCAGCAGCTTGATTGGCCAGGGTCGGTCAAGAGAGACCCAGTACTTC.

The chain carries TRBV9 and TRBJ2-7; D unresolved. Trimming took off 0 bases at V and 5 bases at J, with 9 bases between the two ends. The CDR3 extends over 13 amino acids. Germline CDR1 and CDR2: SGDLS and YYNGEE. CDR3 nucleotides: TGTGCCAGCAGCGTAGCCCCACAAAACGAGCAGTACTTC. This encodes CASSVAPQNEQYF.

V is TRBV19 and J is TRBJ1-6; 12 nucleotides agree with TRBD1. Germline lookup yields CDR1 LNHDA and CDR2 SQIVND (reference sequence). CDR3 length: 16 residues. J lost 10 bases, V lost 6 bases, and 10 bases had no gene match. In DNA, the CDR3 is TGTGCCAGTAGCAGGCCGGGACAGGGGGCAGGATCACCCCTCCACTTT. Encoded protein: CASSRPGQGAGSPLHF.

The chain joins TRBV9 to TRBJ2-1, with TRBD2 matching over 14 bases. The CDR3 extends over 17 amino acids. V gave up 3 bases and J gave up 7 bases; unmatched junction bases: 9. Germline V lookup: CDR1 SGDLS, CDR2 YYNGEE. The DNA for the CDR3 is TGTGCCAGCAGCGGCTTCGGACTAGCGGGGGGCGATAATGAGCAGTTCTTC. This encodes CASSGFGLAGGDNEQFF.